The present T cell receptor (beta chain) was sequenced within a study of T-cell memory formation after mild COVID-19. This clonotype has more than one count but fewer than ten. The antigen is not known. Points from the study as a whole: Researchers report contracting CD4+ clones mostly in CM and EM, with CD8+ clones in EMRA. Pre-infection memory held some responding clones, suggesting pre-existing cross-reactive T cells responded.

V lost 0 bases to trimming and J lost 5 bases, with 13 bases between them. Looked up from germline, CDR1 is LGHDT and CDR2 is YNNKEL (reference sequence). The CDR3 contains 15 residues. TCRdb reanalysed the 5' RACE reads using MiXCR and keeps one entry per CDR3 protein. Here the sample spans about 110,000 distinct CDR3 sequences, roughly a sixth being singletons. The sample consisted of PBMCs or a T cell subset sorted from them (not recorded which). The receptor's source is a man younger than 35 who had mild COVID-19 (a few samples of this study predate the infection). Cell type and time point are not known. The chain has TRBV3-1 and TRBJ2-5; D remains unclear. In DNA form, the CDR3 reads TGTGCCAGCAGCCAAGATAAAGAATCTTGGGAGACCCAGTACTTC. Amino acid sequence: CASSQDKESWETQYF.